This T cell receptor (beta chain) was recovered during a study of tumor-infiltrating lymphocytes in primary liver carcinoma. About the research overall: Each sample had roughly 3.5 to 7.5 million productive TCRbeta reads regardless of tissue type.

TCR beta cDNA was reverse-transcribed from about 500 ng of total RNA. The reaction used a constant-region primer and ProtoScript II reverse transcriptase. Slightly modified ARM-PCR served as the procedure for the TCR beta libraries. These libraries came from three rounds of nested multiplex PCR. For approximately 11 cycles apiece, the opening two PCR rounds ran with TRBV1-TRBV30 forward primers and a C-beta reverse primer. TCRdb reprocessed the multiplex PCR reads via MiXCR and lists one record per CDR3 protein. Among approximately 73,000 distinct CDR3 sequences listed, about 72% were seen once. This clonotype showed up many times. The CDR3 runs to 13 residues. Germline V gene sequence: CDR1 MNHNY, CDR2 SVGAGI (reference sequence). The V end was cut by 6 bases, the J end by 4 bases, with 10 bases between. Co-extracting RNA and DNA was done with about 17-30 mg of unsorted bulk tissue as input.

Sequencing input: liver tumor tissue from sampling region 4. Subset: tumor region T4, right-lateral pole. The chain is built from TRBV6-6 and TRBJ2-1, with D uncertain. This sequence originates from a man in his forties with primary liver carcinoma and hepatitis B virus infection. The DNA of the CDR3 is TGTGCCAGCAGCCGGACGGAGTACAATGAGCAGTTCTTC. This sequence encodes CASSRTEYNEQFF.